These T cell receptor beta chains were read from a single sample in a study of cytomegalovirus exposure and HLA in healthy donors. Sequenced by immunoSEQ multiplex PCR; TCRdb stores in-frame clones only, minus some. This repertoire shows approximately 120,000 clones, about four fifths found once; its top ten account for 13%. Sample: PBMCs. The receptor set was obtained from a woman aged 55-70 years in good health and CMV-seropositive. The CDR3 runs from the conserved cysteine through the conserved F or W.

v_call	j_call	cdr3_aa
TRBV28	TRBJ1-5	CASSSPGQGRDQPQHF
TRBV5-6	TRBJ1-1	CASSLYRGARTLNTEAFF
TRBV6-6	TRBJ2-7	CASSYILSGQYF
TRBV5-6	TRBJ2-7	CASSLDFRVHEQYF
TRBV19	TRBJ1-6	CASSDRNSYNSPLHF
TRBV5-1	TRBJ2-1	CASNRLAGVNEQFF
TRBV5-5	TRBJ2-7	CASSSTENTYEQYF
TRBV4-2	TRBJ2-7	CASSQAGGTRGHEQYF
TRBV10-3	TRBJ1-1	CAISAQAGNTEAFF
TRBV30	TRBJ2-5	CAWSVGEIQETQYF
TRBV4-3	TRBJ1-2	CASSQDGRGYTF
TRBV30	TRBJ1-4	CAWSVVGGGNEKLFF
TRBV5-1	TRBJ1-2	CASLEGDNGGYTF
TRBV28	TRBJ1-2	CASSPLRGVYGYTF
TRBV27	TRBJ2-1	CASSPWTTGGSNEQFF